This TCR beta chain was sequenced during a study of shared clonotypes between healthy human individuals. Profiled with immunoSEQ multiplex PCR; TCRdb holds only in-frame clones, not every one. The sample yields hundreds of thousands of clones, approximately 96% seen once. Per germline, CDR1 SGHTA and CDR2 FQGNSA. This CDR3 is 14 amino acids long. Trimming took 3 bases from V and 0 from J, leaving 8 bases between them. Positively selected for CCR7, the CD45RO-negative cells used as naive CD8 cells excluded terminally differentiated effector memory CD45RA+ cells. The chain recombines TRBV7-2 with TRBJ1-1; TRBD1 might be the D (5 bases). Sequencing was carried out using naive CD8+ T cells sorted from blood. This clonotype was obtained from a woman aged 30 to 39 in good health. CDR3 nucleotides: TGTGCCAGCAGCTTTACGGGGGTGAACACTGAAGCTTTCTTT. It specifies CASSFTGVNTEAFF.